The rows below give T cell receptor beta chains drawn from one sample of a study of early T cells in non-severe SARS-CoV-2 infection. TCRdb processed the 5' RACE reads anew with MiXCR; each CDR3 protein has one entry. The data hold 62,000 or so distinct CDR3 sequences, with roughly a tenth observed a single time. Sequenced input: whole blood. These receptors all come from an adult who was a healthcare worker with PCR-confirmed SARS-CoV-2 infection or an uninfected control (not recorded which). CDR3s include the opening cysteine and the closing phenylalanine or tryptophan. The size entry is marked missing in some rows and otherwise reads once, few, many or a size class.

cdr3_length j_call clone_size v_call cdr3_aa
14 TRBJ2-1 . TRBV2 CASGREFNSNEQFF
13 TRBJ1-4 few TRBV18 CASSPDRVEKLFF
17 TRBJ1-1 few TRBV2 CASSEIGGRRVGTEAFF
16 TRBJ2-2 many TRBV18 CASSPFGTGNTGELFF
13 TRBJ1-1 . TRBV11-2 CASSFGLNTEAFF
14 TRBJ2-1 many TRBV24-1 CATSAGQGINEQFF
13 TRBJ2-5 . TRBV20-1 CSAWGQDQETQYF
15 TRBJ1-6 few TRBV20-1 CSAREDRGVRSPLHF
15 TRBJ2-5 . TRBV7-9 CASSHPGLPQETQYF
15 TRBJ2-5 . TRBV7-3 CASSLSTSGGETQYF
11 TRBJ2-1 few TRBV2 CASSEQSEQFF